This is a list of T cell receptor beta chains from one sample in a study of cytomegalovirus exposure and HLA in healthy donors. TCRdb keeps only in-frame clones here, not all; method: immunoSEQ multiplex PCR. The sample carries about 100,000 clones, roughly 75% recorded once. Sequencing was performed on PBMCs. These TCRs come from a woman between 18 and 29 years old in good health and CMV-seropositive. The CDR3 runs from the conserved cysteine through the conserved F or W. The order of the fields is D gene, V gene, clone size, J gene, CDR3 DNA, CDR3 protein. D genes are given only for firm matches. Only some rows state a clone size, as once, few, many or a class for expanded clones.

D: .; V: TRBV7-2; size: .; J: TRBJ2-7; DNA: TGTGCCAGCCGGAAAACTACGGGAGAAACCTACGAGCAGTACTTC; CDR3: CASRKTTGETYEQYF
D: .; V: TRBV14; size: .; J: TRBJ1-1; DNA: TGTGCCAGCAGCCCAATATTCTCGACAGGACCGACTGAAGCTTTCTTT; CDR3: CASSPIFSTGPTEAFF
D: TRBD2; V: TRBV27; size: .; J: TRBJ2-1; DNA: TGTGCCAGCAGCCCCCGGATCGGGGCGGGAGGCCGATACAATGAGCAGTTCTTC; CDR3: CASSPRIGAGGRYNEQFF
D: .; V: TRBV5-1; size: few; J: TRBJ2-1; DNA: TGCGCCAGCAGCTCCGCCGGGACAAGCTCCTACAATGAGCAGTTCTTC; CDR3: CASSSAGTSSYNEQFF
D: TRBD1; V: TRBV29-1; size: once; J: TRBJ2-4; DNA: TGCAGCGTGGGGGCCTCGGACAGGGGGGACATTCAGTACTTC; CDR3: CSVGASDRGDIQYF
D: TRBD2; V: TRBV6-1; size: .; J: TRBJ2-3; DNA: TGTGCCAGCAGAACCCAAGCGGGGGGCCCAGATACGCAGTATTTT; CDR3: CASRTQAGGPDTQYF
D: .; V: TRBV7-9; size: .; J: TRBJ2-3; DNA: TGTGCCAGCTCAGGGGGGATAGCAGATACGCAGTATTTT; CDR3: CASSGGIADTQYF
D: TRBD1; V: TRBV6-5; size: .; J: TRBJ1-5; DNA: TGTGCCAGCAGTTTCTCCTACAGGGGCTCCAATCAGCCCCAGCATTTT; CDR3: CASSFSYRGSNQPQHF
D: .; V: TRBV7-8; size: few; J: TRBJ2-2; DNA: TGTGCCAGCAGCGCATACAGGGTGGCTAACACCGGGGAGCTGTTTTTT; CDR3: CASSAYRVANTGELFF
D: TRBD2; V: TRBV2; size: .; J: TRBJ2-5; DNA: TGTGCCAGCATGGAGCGGGGGGCGAGTCTGACCCAGTACTTC; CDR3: CASMERGASLTQYF
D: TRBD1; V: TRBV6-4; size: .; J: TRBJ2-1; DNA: TGTGCCAGCAGTGACGGGACAGGCCCTTCCAATGAGCAGTTCTTC; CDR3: CASSDGTGPSNEQFF
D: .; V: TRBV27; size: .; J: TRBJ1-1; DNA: TGTGCCAGCAGTTTCAAGGCACAGATGAACACTGAAGCTTTCTTT; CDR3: CASSFKAQMNTEAFF
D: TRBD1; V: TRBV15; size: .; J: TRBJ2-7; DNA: TGTGCCACCAGCCACGGACAGGGACTGTCCTACGAGCAGTACTTC; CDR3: CATSHGQGLSYEQYF
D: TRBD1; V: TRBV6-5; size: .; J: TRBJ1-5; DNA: TGTGCCAGCAGTTACTCAGGGGGCGATCAGCCCCAGCATTTT; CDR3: CASSYSGGDQPQHF
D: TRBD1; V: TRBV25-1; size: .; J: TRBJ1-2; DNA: TGTGCCAGCAGAGGGGACAGGGGAGACTATGGCTACACCTTC; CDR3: CASRGDRGDYGYTF
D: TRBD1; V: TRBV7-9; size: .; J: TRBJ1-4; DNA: TGTGCCAGCAGCCCCGGGACAGGAGCCGGAAAACTGTTTTTT; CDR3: CASSPGTGAGKLFF
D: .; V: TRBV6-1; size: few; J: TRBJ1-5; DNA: TGTGCCAGCCGCCGGGAGTTGGGTCAGCCCCAGCATTTT; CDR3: CASRRELGQPQHF
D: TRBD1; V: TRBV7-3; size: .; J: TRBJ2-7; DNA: TGTGCCAGCAGCTCACAGGGGGGACCCTACGAGCAGTACTTC; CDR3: CASSSQGGPYEQYF
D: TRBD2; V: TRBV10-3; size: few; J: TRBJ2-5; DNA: TGTGCCATCAGTGGGCCGACTAGCGGGAAGGATGAGACCCAGTACTTC; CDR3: CAISGPTSGKDETQYF
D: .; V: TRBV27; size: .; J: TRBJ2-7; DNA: TGTGCCAGCAGATACGCGCCGGGACAATCCTACGAGCAGTACTTC; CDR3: CASRYAPGQSYEQYF
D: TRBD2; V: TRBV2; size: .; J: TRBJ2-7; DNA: TGTGCCAGCAGTGGAGTGAGGTACGGGACTAGCCCCTACGAGCAGTACTTC; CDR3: CASSGVRYGTSPYEQYF
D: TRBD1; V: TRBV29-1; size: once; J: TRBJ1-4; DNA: TGCAGCGTTGCGGACAGGGGGTCTGAAAAACTGTTTTTT; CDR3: CSVADRGSEKLFF